This T cell receptor beta chain comes out of a study of blood T cell repertoires in COVID-19. About the study: Donors in the United States, Italy and Spain gave samples during acute or convalescent COVID-19. PBMCs, B-cell-depleted T cells, or T cells provided the cDNA or gDNA that made up the material.

Profiled with immunoSEQ multiplex PCR; TCRdb holds only in-frame clones, not every one. The sample comprises tens of thousands of clones, roughly 80% of which are singletons, and roughly 10% rests with the top ten. Material for sequencing was peripheral blood. This clonotype was sampled from a human donor in a cohort sampled during active COVID-19.

CDR3 sequence: CASSLTGTGSSGNTIYF. CDR3 nucleotides: TGTGCCAGCAGCTTGACCGGGACAGGGTCTTCTGGAAACACCATATATTTT. The chain is built from TRBV5-5 and TRBJ1-3, with 9 positions matching TRBD1. Trimming took 1 base from V and 1 from J; bases not matched to a gene: 6. Germline V gene data show CDR1 as SGHKS and CDR2 as YYEKEE (reference sequence). CDR3 length: 17 amino acids.